This entry is about one TCR beta chain. One end of the junction does not line up with germline, which may come from a read error. PCR was performed a second time for 7 to 11 cycles using a sample-barcoded 5' primer and a J-beta primer mix. Every cDNA was tagged by a template-switch adaptor with 12 random nucleotides. From the 5' RACE reads, TCRdb called clonotypes with MiXCR, one entry per CDR3 protein. Of about 580,000 distinct CDR3 sequences in the sample, around 48% were seen once. This specimen belongs to a study of blood T cells in healthy people across ages. About the study: Roughly one uniquely barcoded beta molecule per two T cells was captured.

This clonotype was sampled from a man older than 75 in good health. The sequencing sample was made of blood.

CDR3 bases: TGCAATGCTAGCGGACTAGCGGGGGGGATCAATGAGCAGTTCTTC. It encodes CNASGLAGGINEQFF. The rearrangement joins TRBV20-1 to TRBJ2-1; 15 bases align to TRBD2. Germline CDR1 DFQATT, CDR2 SNEGSKA (reference sequence). This CDR3 spans 15 amino acids.